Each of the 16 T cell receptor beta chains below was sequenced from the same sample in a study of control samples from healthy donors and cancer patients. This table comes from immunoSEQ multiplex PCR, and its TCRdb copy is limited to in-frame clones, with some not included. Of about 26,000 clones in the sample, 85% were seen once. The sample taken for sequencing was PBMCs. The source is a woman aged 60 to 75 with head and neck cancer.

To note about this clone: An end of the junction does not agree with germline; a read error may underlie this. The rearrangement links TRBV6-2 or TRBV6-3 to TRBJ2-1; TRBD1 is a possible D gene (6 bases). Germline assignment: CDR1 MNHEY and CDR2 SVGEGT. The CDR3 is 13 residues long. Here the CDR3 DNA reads TGTGCCAGCAGTGTGGACAGCTACAGTGAGCAGTTCTTC. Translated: CASSVDSYSEQFF.

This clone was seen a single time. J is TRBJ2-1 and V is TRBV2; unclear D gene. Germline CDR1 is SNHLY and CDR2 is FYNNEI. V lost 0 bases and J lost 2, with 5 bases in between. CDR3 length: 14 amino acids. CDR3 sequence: CASSEAETYNEQFF. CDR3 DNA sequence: TGTGCCAGCAGTGAAGCAGAAACCTACAATGAGCAGTTCTTC.

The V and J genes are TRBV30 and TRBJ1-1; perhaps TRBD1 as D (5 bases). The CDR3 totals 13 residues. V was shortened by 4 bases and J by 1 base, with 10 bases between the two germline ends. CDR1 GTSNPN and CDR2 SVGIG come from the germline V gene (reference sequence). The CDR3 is CAWNNGGNTEAFF. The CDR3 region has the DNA TGTGCCTGGAACAACGGGGGGAACACTGAAGCTTTCTTT. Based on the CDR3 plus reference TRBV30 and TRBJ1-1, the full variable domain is SQTIHQWPATLVQPVGSPLSLECTVEGTSNPNLYWYRQAAGRGLQLLFYSVGIGQISSEVPQNLSASRPQDRQFILSSKKLLLSDSGFYLCAWNNGGNTEAFFGQGTRLTVV.

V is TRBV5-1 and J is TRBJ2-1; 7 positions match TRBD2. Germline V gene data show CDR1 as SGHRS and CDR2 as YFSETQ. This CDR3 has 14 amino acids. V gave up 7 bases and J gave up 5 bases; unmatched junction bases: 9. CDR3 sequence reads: CASGGDLDHNEQFF. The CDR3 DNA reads TGCGCCAGCGGGGGGGACCTCGACCACAATGAGCAGTTCTTC.

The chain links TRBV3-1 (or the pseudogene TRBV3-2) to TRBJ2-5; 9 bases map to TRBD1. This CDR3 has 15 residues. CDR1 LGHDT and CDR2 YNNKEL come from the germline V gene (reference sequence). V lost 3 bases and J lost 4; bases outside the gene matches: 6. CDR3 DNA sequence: TGTGCCAGCAGCCAGGGACAGGGAAACGGAGAGACCCAGTACTTC. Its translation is CASSQGQGNGETQYF.

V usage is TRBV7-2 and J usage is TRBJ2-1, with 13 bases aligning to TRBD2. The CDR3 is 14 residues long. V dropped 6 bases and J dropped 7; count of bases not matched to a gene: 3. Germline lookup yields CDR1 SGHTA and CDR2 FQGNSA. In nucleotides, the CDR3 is TGTGCCAGCAGTTTACTAGCGGGGGGGAATGAGCAGTTCTTC. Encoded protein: CASSLLAGGNEQFF. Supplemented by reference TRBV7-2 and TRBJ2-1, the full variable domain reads GAGVSQSPSNKVTEKGKDVELRCDPISGHTALYWYRQSLGQGLEFLIYFQGNSAPDKSGLPSDRFSAERTGGSVSTLTIQRTQQEDSAVYLCASSLLAGGNEQFFGPGTRLTVL.

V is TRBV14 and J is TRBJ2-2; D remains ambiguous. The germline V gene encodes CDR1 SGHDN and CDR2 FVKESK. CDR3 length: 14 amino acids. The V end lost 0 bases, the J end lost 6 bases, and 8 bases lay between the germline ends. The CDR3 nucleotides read TGTGCCAGCAGCCAAGAGGTCCGGGCCGGGGAGCTGTTTTTT. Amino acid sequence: CASSQEVRAGELFF.

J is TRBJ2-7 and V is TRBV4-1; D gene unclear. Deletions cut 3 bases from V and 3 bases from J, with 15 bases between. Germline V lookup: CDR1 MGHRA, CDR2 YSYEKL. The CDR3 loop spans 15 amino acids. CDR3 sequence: CASSHLTGRYYEQYF. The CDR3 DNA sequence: TGCGCCAGCAGCCACCTCACTGGACGCTACTACGAGCAGTACTTC.

CDR3 bases: TGTGCCAGCAAGGAGTGGGAGAGGGTCAATGAGCAGTTCTTC. Residues: CASKEWERVNEQFF. The J gene is TRBJ2-1, the V gene TRBV27; TRBD2 is a possible D gene (5 bases). This CDR3 region has 14 residues. V was pared by 7 bases and J by 6 bases, with 16 bases between. Per the germline V gene, CDR1 is MNHEY and CDR2 is SMNVEV (reference sequence).

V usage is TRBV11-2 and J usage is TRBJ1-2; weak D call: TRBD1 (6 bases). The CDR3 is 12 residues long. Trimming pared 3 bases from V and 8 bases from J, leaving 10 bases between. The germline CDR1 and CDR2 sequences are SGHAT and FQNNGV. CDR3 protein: CASSFWTDGYTF. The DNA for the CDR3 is TGTGCCAGCAGCTTCTGGACAGACGGCTACACCTTC.

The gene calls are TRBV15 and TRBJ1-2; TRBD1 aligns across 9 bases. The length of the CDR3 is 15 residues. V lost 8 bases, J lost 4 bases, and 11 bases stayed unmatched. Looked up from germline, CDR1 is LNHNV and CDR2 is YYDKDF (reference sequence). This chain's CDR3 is CATEPGDREGYGYTF. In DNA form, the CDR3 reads TGTGCCACCGAGCCGGGGGACAGGGAGGGCTATGGCTACACCTTC.

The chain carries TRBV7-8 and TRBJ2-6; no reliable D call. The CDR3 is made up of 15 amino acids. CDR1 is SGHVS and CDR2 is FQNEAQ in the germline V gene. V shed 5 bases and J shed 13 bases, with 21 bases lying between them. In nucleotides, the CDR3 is TGTGCCAGCAGCCCAGCGACCATTGGGCCCAGGGTCCTGACTTTC. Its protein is CASSPATIGPRVLTF.

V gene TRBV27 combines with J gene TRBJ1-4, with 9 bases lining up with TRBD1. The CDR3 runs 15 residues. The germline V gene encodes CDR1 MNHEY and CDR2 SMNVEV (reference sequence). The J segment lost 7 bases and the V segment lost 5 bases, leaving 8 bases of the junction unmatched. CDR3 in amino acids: CASSALQGAREKLFF. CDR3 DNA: TGTGCCAGCAGTGCCTTACAGGGGGCTCGTGAAAAACTGTTTTTT.

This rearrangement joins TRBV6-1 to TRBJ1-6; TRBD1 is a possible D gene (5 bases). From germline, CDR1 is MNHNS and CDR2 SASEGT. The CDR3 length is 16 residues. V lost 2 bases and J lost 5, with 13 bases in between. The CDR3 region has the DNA TGTGCCAGCAGTGAACAGGGAACACTTAATAATTCACCCCTCCACTTT. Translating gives CASSEQGTLNNSPLHF.

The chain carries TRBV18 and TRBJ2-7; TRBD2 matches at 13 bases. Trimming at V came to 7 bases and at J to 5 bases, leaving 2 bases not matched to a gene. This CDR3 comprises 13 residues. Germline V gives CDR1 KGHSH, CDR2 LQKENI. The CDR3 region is CASFGLAGDEQYF. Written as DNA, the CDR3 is TGTGCCAGCTTCGGACTAGCGGGAGACGAGCAGTACTTC. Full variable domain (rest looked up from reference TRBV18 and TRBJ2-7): NAGVMQNPRHLVRRRGQEARLRCSPMKGHSHVYWYRQLPEEGLKFMVYLQKENIIDESGMPKERFSAEFPKEGPSILRIQQVVRGDSAAYFCASFGLAGDEQYFGPGTRLTVT.

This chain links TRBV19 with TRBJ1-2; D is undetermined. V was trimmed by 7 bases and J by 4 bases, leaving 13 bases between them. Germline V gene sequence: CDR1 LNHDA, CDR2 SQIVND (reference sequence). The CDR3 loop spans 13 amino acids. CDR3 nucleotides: TGTGCCAGTAATATTGGGTTCCTCTATGGCTACACCTTC. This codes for CASNIGFLYGYTF.